This T cell receptor (beta chain) originates from a study of cytomegalovirus exposure and HLA in healthy donors. Study at large: Counted in an early data release were about 86 million unique TCRs from HLA-typed donors. Of the donors genotyped, several hundred in all, around 76% fell in the Caucasian-associated ancestry cluster.

In regard to this clone: Its antigen is as yet unknown.

The PCR contained 60 Vbeta and 13 Jbeta primers. The protocol was immunoSEQ multiplex PCR, while the TCRdb copy is restricted to in-frame clones and leaves out a portion. Of around 150,000 clones in the sample, approximately 91% were seen once. Findings of the study overall: In a later analysis, the majority of CMV-associated beta chains seemingly showed HLA restriction. Later analysis indicated greater clonal expansion among HLA-associated TCR beta chains than among equally common other chains.

The CDR3 is 14 residues long. The germline CDR1 and CDR2 sequences are SGHNT and YENEEA. The J segment lost 4 bases and the V segment lost 7 bases, leaving 9 bases of the junction unmatched. The V call is TRBV11-3, the J call TRBJ1-1, with 7 bases aligning to TRBD1. The sequence was obtained from a woman between 35 and 50 years old in good health and CMV-seronegative. Sequenced input: PBMCs. The DNA for the CDR3 is TGTGCCAGCAACCTGGAGGGGGCTGGCACTGAAGCTTTCTTT. Its protein product is CASNLEGAGTEAFF. The whole variable domain, remainder taken from reference TRBV11-3 and TRBJ1-1, is EAGVVQSPRYKIIEKKQPVAFWCNPISGHNTLYWYLQNLGQGPELLIRYENEEAVDDSQLPKDRFSAERLKGVDSTLKIQPAELGDSAVYLCASNLEGAGTEAFFGQGTRLTVV.